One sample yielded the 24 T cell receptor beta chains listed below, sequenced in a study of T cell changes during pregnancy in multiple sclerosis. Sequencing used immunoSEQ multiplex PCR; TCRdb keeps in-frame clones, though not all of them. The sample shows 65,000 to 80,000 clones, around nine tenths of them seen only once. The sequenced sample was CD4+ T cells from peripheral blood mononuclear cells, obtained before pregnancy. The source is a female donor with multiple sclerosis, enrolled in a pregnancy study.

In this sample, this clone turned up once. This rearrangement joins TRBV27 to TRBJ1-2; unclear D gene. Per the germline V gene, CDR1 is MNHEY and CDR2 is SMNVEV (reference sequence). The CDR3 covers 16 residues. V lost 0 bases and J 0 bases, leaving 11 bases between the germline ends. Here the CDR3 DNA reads TGTGCCAGCAGTTTATCGTCGTCGGTCGCTAACTATGGCTACACCTTC. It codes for CASSLSSSVANYGYTF.

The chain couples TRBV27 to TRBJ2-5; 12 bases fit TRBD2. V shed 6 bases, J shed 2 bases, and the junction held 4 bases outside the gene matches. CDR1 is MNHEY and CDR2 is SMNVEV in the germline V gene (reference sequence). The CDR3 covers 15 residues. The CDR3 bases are TGTGCCAGCAGACTAGCGGGGGGAAATCAAGAGACCCAGTACTTC. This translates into CASRLAGGNQETQYF.

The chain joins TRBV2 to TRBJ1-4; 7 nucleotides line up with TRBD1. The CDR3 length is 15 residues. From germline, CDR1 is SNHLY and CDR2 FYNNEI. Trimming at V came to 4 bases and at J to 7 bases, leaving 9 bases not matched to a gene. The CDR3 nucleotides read TGTGCCAGCAGTGCATTGGGACAGAAGGGTGAAAAACTGTTTTTT. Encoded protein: CASSALGQKGEKLFF. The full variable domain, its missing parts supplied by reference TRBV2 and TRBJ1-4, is EPEVTQTPSHQVTQMGQEVILRCVPISNHLYFYWYRQILGQKVEFLVSFYNNEISEKSEIFDDQFSVERPDGSNFTLKIRSTKLEDSAMYFCASSALGQKGEKLFFGSGTQLSVL.

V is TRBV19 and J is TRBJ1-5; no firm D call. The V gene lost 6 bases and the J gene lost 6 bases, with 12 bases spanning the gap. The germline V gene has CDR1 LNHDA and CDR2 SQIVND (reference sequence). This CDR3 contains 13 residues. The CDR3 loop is CASSGTVGQPQHF. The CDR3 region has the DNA TGTGCCAGTAGCGGAACAGTTGGTCAGCCCCAGCATTTT.

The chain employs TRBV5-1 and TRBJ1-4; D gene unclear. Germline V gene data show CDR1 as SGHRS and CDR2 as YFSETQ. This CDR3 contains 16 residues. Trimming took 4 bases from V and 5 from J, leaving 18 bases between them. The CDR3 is CASSHDSGDGNEKLFF. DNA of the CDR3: TGCGCCAGCAGCCATGATTCCGGCGACGGGAATGAAAAACTGTTTTTT.

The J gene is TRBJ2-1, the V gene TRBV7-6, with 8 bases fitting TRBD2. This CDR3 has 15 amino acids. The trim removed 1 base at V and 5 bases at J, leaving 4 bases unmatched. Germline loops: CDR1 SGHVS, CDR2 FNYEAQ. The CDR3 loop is CASSLVWRGDNEQFF. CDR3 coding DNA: TGTGCCAGCAGCTTAGTTTGGCGGGGGGACAATGAGCAGTTCTTC. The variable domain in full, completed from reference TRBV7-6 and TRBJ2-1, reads GAGVSQSPRYKVTKRGQDVALRCDPISGHVSLYWYRQALGQGPEFLTYFNYEAQQDKSGLPNDRFSAERPEGSISTLTIQRTEQRDSAMYRCASSLVWRGDNEQFFGPGTRLTVL.

CDR3 residues: CASSPGGTSQSYEQYF. The CDR3, as DNA: TGCGCCAGCAGCCCAGGTGGGACATCCCAATCCTACGAGCAGTACTTC. The chain recombines TRBV5-1 with TRBJ2-7; perhaps TRBD1 as D (6 bases). CDR3 length equals 16 residues. Trimming removed 4 bases from V and 1 base from J, with 18 bases in between. The germline V gene encodes CDR1 SGHRS and CDR2 YFSETQ.

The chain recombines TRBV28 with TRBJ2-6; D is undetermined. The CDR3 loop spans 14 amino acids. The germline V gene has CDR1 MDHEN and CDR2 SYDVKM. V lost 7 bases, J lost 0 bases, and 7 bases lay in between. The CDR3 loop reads CASNTPSGANVLTF. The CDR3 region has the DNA TGTGCCAGCAACACCCCCTCTGGGGCCAACGTCCTGACTTTC.

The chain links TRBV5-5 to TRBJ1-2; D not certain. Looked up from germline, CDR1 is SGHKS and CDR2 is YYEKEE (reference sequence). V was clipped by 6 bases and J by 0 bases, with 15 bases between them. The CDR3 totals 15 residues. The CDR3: CASTEVEGSNYGYTF. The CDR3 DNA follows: TGTGCCAGCACCGAGGTGGAGGGTTCTAACTATGGCTACACCTTC.

DNA for the CDR3: TGCGCCAGCAGCTTGGGGCTTCTGGGAGGGGGGGTGACCTCAACCCTGAACACTGAAGCTTTCTTT. It translates to CASSLGLLGGGVTSTLNTEAFF. This rearrangement joins TRBV5-1 to TRBJ1-1; tentative D call: TRBD1 (6 bases). V was pared by 0 bases and J by 0 bases, with 30 bases between. CDR1 is SGHRS, CDR2 YFSETQ, per germline. The CDR3 spans 22 residues.

The CDR3 DNA follows: TGTGCCAGCAGCTTAGGTTTGGCGGGGGTTTACGAGCAGTACTTC. Protein sequence: CASSLGLAGVYEQYF. J is TRBJ2-7 and V is TRBV5-4; 7 bases map to TRBD2. Germline trimming cut 2 bases from V and 4 bases from J; bases unmatched to any gene: 9. The CDR3 loop spans 15 amino acids. Germline V gene lookup returns CDR1 SGHNT and CDR2 YYREEE (reference sequence).

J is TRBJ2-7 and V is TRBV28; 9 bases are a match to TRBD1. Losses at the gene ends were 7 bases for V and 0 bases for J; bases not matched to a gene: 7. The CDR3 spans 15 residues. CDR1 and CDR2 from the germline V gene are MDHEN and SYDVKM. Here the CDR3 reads CASIPQGALSYEQYF. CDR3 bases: TGTGCCAGCATCCCACAGGGGGCCCTCTCCTACGAGCAGTACTTC.

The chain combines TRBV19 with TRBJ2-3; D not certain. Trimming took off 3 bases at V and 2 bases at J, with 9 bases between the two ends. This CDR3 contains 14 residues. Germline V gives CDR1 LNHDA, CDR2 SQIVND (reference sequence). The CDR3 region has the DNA TGTGCCAGTAGTATTAAACAGCTCACAGATACGCAGTATTTT. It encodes CASSIKQLTDTQYF.

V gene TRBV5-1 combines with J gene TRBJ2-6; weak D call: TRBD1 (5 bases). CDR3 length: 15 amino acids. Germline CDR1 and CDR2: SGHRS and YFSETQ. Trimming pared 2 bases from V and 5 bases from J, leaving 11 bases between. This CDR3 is CASSFNQGWANVLTF. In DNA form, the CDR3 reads TGCGCCAGCAGCTTTAACCAGGGCTGGGCCAACGTCCTGACTTTC. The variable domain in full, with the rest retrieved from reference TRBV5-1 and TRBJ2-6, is KAGVTQTPRYLIKTRGQQVTLSCSPISGHRSVSWYQQTPGQGLQFLFEYFSETQRNKGNFPGRFSGRQFSNSRSEMNVSTLELGDSALYLCASSFNQGWANVLTFGAGSRLTVL.

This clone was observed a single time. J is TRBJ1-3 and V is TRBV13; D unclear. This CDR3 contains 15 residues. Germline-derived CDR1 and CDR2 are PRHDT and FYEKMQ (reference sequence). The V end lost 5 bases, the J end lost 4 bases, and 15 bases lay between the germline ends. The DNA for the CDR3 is TGTGCCAGCAGCCCCTGGGAGAGGCGCGGAAACACCATATATTTT. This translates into CASSPWERRGNTIYF.

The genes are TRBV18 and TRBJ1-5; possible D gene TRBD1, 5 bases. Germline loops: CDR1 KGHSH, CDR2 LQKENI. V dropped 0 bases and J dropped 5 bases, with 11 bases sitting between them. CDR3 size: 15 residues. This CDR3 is CASSPPGREDQPQHF. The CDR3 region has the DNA TGTGCCAGCTCACCACCGGGGCGGGAGGATCAGCCCCAGCATTTT.

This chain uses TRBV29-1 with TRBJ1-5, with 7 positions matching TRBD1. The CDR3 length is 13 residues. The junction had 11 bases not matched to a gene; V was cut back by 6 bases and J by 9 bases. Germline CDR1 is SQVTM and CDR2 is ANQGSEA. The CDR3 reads CSVGDSALWPQHF. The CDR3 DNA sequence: TGCAGCGTCGGGGACAGTGCGCTTTGGCCCCAGCATTTT.

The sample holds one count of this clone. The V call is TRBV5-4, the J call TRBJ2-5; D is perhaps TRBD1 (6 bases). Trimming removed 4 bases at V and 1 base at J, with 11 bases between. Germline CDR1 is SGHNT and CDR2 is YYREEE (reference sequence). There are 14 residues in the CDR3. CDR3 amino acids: CASSTGTLQETQYF. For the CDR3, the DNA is TGTGCCAGCAGCACCGGGACACTCCAAGAGACCCAGTACTTC.

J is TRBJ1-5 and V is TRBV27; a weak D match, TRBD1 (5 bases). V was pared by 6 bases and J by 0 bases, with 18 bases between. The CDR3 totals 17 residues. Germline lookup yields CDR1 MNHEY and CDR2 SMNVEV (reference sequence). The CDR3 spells CASSRQGLQYSNQPQHF. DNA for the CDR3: TGTGCCAGCAGCCGCCAGGGATTGCAATATAGCAATCAGCCCCAGCATTTT.

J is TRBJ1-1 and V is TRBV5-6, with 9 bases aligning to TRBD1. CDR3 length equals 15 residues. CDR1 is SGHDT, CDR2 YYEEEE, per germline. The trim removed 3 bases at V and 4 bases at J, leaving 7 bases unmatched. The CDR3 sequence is CASSSRTGAGTEAFF. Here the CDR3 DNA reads TGTGCCAGCAGCTCCAGGACAGGGGCGGGCACTGAAGCTTTCTTT.

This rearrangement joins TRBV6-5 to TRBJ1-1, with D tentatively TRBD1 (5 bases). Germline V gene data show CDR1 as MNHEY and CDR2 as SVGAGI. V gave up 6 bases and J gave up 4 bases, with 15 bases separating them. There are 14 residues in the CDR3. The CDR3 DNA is TGTGCCAGCAGACTCCAACGGGGGGGCACTGAAGCTTTCTTT. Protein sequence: CASRLQRGGTEAFF.

The CDR3 bases are TGCAGCGTTGGCCCTAGCGGGGTCACAGATACGCAGTATTTT. Protein sequence: CSVGPSGVTDTQYF. The chain joins TRBV29-1 to TRBJ2-3, with 9 nucleotides matching TRBD2. Germline V gives CDR1 SQVTM, CDR2 ANQGSEA. The CDR3 extends over 14 amino acids. V was clipped by 4 bases and J by 2 bases; unmatched bases: 4.

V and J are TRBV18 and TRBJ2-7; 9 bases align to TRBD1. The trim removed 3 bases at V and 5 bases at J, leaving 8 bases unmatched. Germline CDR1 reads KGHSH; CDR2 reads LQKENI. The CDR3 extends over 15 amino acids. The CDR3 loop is CASSPQGTGINEQYF. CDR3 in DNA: TGTGCCAGCTCACCCCAGGGGACAGGGATCAACGAGCAGTACTTC.

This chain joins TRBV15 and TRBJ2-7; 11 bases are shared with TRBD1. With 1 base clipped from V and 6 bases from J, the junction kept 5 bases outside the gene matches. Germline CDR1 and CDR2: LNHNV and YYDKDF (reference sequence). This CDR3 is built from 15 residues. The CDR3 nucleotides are TGTGCCACCAGCAGAGGGGGACAGGGGGAGAGCGAGCAGTACTTC. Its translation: CATSRGGQGESEQYF. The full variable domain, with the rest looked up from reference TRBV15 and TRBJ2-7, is DAMVIQNPRYQVTQFGKPVTLSCSQTLNHNVMYWYQQKSSQAPKLLFHYYDKDFNNEADTPDNFQSRRPNTSFCFLDIRSPGLGDTAMYLCATSRGGQGESEQYFGPGTRLTVT.